The 19 T cell receptor beta chains listed next were all sequenced from one sample in a study of blood T cell repertoires in COVID-19. The method was immunoSEQ multiplex PCR; TCRdb's version includes in-frame clones alone and lacks a portion of them. The profile shows 200,000 to 250,000 clones, around 81% of them singletons. Specimen: peripheral blood. The receptor source for this set is a woman aged 70 to 79 with acute or convalescent COVID-19.

The chain is built from TRBV5-1 and TRBJ2-5; D gene unclear. V lost 5 bases to trimming and J lost 1 base, with 9 bases between them. The CDR3 is 13 residues long. From germline, CDR1 is SGHRS and CDR2 YFSETQ. The CDR3, as DNA: TGCGCCAGCAGACCTGACACCCAAGAGACCCAGTACTTC. It specifies CASRPDTQETQYF.

The chain uses TRBV24-1 and TRBJ2-3; 7 bases map to TRBD2. Germline V CDR1 and CDR2: KGHDR, SFDVKD. The junction had 4 bases not matched to a gene; V was cut back by 3 bases and J by 2 bases. CDR3 size: 15 residues. The CDR3 DNA follows: TGTGCCACCAGTGATGCGGGGGAACTCACAGATACGCAGTATTTT. Residues: CATSDAGELTDTQYF.

The chain links TRBV5-1 to TRBJ2-3; maybe TRBD2 (5 bases). CDR3 length: 16 amino acids. Looked up from germline, CDR1 is SGHRS and CDR2 is YFSETQ. Trimming took off 0 bases at V and 2 bases at J, with 13 bases between the two ends. The CDR3, as DNA: TGCGCCAGCAGCTTGGGGGGAGCGGCCTACACAGATACGCAGTATTTT. Its translation: CASSLGGAAYTDTQYF.

The chain joins TRBV5-5 to TRBJ2-2, with D perhaps TRBD1 (5 bases). The germline CDR1 and CDR2 sequences are SGHKS and YYEKEE (reference sequence). The CDR3 contains 15 residues. Trimming took off 0 bases at V and 3 bases at J, with 9 bases between the two ends. CDR3: CASSLAVTDTGELFF. The CDR3 DNA follows: TGTGCCAGCAGCTTGGCCGTGACAGACACCGGGGAGCTGTTTTTT.

A single count supports this clone. This chain links TRBV9 with TRBJ1-2; D call uncertain. CDR3 size: 14 residues. V was pared by 0 bases and J by 8 bases, with 14 bases between. From germline, CDR1 is SGDLS and CDR2 YYNGEE. CDR3 DNA: TGTGCCAGCAGCGTAGGGTTGGAAGGAGGCGGCTACACCTTC. As protein: CASSVGLEGGGYTF.

This clone was found once. The J gene is TRBJ1-2, the V gene TRBV18; no reliable D call. The V end lost 2 bases, the J end lost 0 bases, and 10 bases lay between the germline ends. The germline V gene has CDR1 KGHSH and CDR2 LQKENI. The CDR3 contains 15 residues. CDR3 protein: CASSPNSTPNYGYTF. The DNA of the CDR3 is TGTGCCAGCTCACCAAACAGCACTCCTAACTATGGCTACACCTTC.

The chain has TRBV4-3 and TRBJ2-3; D might be TRBD1 (5 bases). There are 16 residues in the CDR3. Germline CDR1 is LGHNA and CDR2 is YSLEER. V was trimmed by 1 base and J by 3 bases, leaving 14 bases between them. Written as DNA, the CDR3 is TGCGCCAGCAGCCAAGGCCAGGGTGTGAGAACAGATACGCAGTATTTT. Translation gives CASSQGQGVRTDTQYF.

This clone has just a few counts. The V call is TRBV3-1 (or the pseudogene TRBV3-2), the J call TRBJ1-3, with D possibly TRBD1 on 6 matching bases. This CDR3 has 13 amino acids. CDR1 and CDR2 (germline): LGHDT, YNNKEL (reference sequence). The V end was cut by 0 bases, the J end by 9 bases, with 9 bases between. The CDR3 bases are TGTGCCAGCAGCCAAGAACGACAGGCCACCATATATTTT. Its protein is CASSQERQATIYF.

The CDR3 loop reads CASSFQGRANEQYF. CDR3 bases: TGTGCCAGCAGCTTCCAGGGTCGGGCGAACGAGCAGTACTTC. This chain links TRBV6-2 or TRBV6-3 with TRBJ2-7; tentative D call: TRBD1 (5 bases). The V end lost 6 bases, the J end lost 5 bases, and 17 bases lay between the germline ends. CDR3 length: 14 residues. CDR1 is MNHEY and CDR2 is SVGEGT in the germline V gene.

This sequence joins TRBV7-2 and TRBJ2-7, with D uncertain. This CDR3 has 14 residues. Germline-derived CDR1 and CDR2 are SGHTA and FQGNSA. V was shortened by 0 bases and J by 12 bases, with 18 bases between the two germline ends. The CDR3 loop reads CASSLALGAPRRYF. The CDR3 DNA sequence: TGTGCCAGCAGCTTAGCACTGGGTGCTCCAAGGAGGTACTTC.

This clone was counted many times. V is TRBV30 and J is TRBJ1-1, with D uncertain. The length of the CDR3 is 14 residues. Trimming took 4 bases from V and 0 from J, leaving 12 bases between them. Germline values: CDR1 GTSNPN, CDR2 SVGIG (reference sequence). CDR3 sequence: CAWTRLTMNTEAFF. Here the CDR3 DNA reads TGTGCCTGGACCCGACTCACTATGAACACTGAAGCTTTCTTT. Full variable domain (remainder filled in from reference TRBV30 and TRBJ1-1): SQTIHQWPATLVQPVGSPLSLECTVEGTSNPNLYWYRQAAGRGLQLLFYSVGIGQISSEVPQNLSASRPQDRQFILSSKKLLLSDSGFYLCAWTRLTMNTEAFFGQGTRLTVV.

The rearrangement joins TRBV5-1 to TRBJ2-7; D is perhaps TRBD1 (6 bases). This CDR3 contains 14 residues. Germline assignment: CDR1 SGHRS and CDR2 YFSETQ. The V end lost 1 base, the J end lost 3 bases, and 11 bases lay between the germline ends. The CDR3 sequence is CASSLIPQGYEQYV. Written as DNA, the CDR3 is TGCGCCAGCAGCTTGATCCCACAGGGCTACGAGCAGTACGTC.

This clone has a handful of counts. The chain employs TRBV9 and TRBJ2-3; 8 bases agree with TRBD1. V was pared by 0 bases and J by 2 bases, with 5 bases of the junction left unmatched. The CDR3 length is 16 residues. Germline CDR1 reads SGDLS; CDR2 reads YYNGEE. CDR3 residues: CASSVVPGQATDTQYF. The CDR3 bases are TGTGCCAGCAGCGTAGTTCCGGGACAGGCCACAGATACGCAGTATTTT.

There are a few counts of this clone. V is TRBV6-5 and J is TRBJ2-6, with D uncertain. Germline V gene lookup returns CDR1 MNHEY and CDR2 SVGAGI. V lost 8 bases to trimming and J lost 0 bases, with 5 bases between them. This CDR3 has 13 residues. The CDR3 reads CASFHSGANVLTF. The CDR3 nucleotides read TGTGCCAGCTTCCACTCTGGGGCCAACGTCCTGACTTTC.

The chain recombines TRBV7-9 with TRBJ2-7, with TRBD2 matching 11 bases. The germline CDR1 and CDR2 sequences are SEHNR and FQNEAQ (reference sequence). This CDR3 comprises 14 residues. The V segment lost 4 bases and the J segment 4 bases; nucleotides outside the gene matches: 3. This CDR3 reads CASSSSGGTYEQYF. CDR3 nucleotides: TGTGCCAGCAGCTCTAGCGGGGGGACTTACGAGCAGTACTTC. The full variable domain, its missing parts supplied by reference TRBV7-9 and TRBJ2-7, is DTGVSQNPRHKITKRGQNVTFRCDPISEHNRLYWYRQTLGQGPEFLTYFQNEAQLEKSRLLSDRFSAERPKGSFSTLEIQRTEQGDSAMYLCASSSSGGTYEQYFGPGTRLTVT.

V and J are TRBV5-4 and TRBJ1-4, with D possibly TRBD1 on 5 matching bases. CDR1 SGHNT and CDR2 YYREEE come from the germline V gene (reference sequence). The V gene lost 2 bases and the J gene lost 0 bases, with 8 bases spanning the gap. The CDR3 totals 15 residues. The CDR3 protein is CASSFEGATNEKLFF. DNA for the CDR3: TGTGCCAGCAGCTTTGAAGGGGCAACTAATGAAAAACTGTTTTTT.

This sequence joins TRBV7-9 and TRBJ2-2; no clear D gene. This CDR3 region has 16 residues. Germline V lookup: CDR1 SEHNR, CDR2 FQNEAQ (reference sequence). Trimming shortened V by 5 bases and J by 1 base, and 14 bases separated the two germline ends. This CDR3 reads CASSNLPNRNTGELFF. CDR3 coding DNA: TGTGCCAGCAGCAACCTCCCTAATAGGAACACCGGGGAGCTGTTTTTT.

This chain joins TRBV18 and TRBJ2-7; the D gene is possibly TRBD1 (6 bases). The CDR3 runs to 13 residues. The V end lost 5 bases, the J end lost 3 bases, and 11 bases lay between the germline ends. The germline V gene has CDR1 KGHSH and CDR2 LQKENI. CDR3 DNA: TGTGCCAGCTCAAAGGAACAGGGCTACGAGCAGTACTTC. This sequence encodes CASSKEQGYEQYF.

The genes are TRBV3-1 (or the pseudogene TRBV3-2) and TRBJ1-6; TRBD1 is a possible D gene (6 bases). The ends were cut back, 8 bases at V and 9 bases at J, with 14 bases in the middle. Looked up from germline, CDR1 is LGHDT and CDR2 is YNNKEL (reference sequence). The CDR3 contains 13 residues. The CDR3 here is CASAEQGSSPLHF. In nucleotides, the CDR3 is TGTGCCAGCGCCGAACAGGGAAGTTCACCCCTCCACTTT.